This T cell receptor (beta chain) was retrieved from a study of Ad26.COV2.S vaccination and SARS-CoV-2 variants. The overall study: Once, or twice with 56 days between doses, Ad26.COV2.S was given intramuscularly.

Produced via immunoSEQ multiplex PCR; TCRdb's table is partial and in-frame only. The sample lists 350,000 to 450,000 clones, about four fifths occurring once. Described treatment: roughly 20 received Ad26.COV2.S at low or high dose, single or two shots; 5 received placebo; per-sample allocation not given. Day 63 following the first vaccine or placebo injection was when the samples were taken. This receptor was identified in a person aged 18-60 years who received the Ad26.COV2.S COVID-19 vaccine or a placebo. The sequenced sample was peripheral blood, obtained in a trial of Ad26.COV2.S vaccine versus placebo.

CDR3: CASSVREGNQPQHF. The CDR3 coding sequence is TGTGCCAGCAGCGTCAGGGAGGGCAATCAGCCCCAGCATTTT. This rearrangement joins TRBV6-5 to TRBJ1-5; D may be TRBD1 (5 bases). The V gene's germline CDR1 is MNHEY and CDR2 SVGAGI. The CDR3 covers 14 residues. V gave up 6 bases and J gave up 2 bases, with 11 bases separating them.